The present T cell receptor beta chain was sequenced within a study of blood T cell repertoires in COVID-19. Study in general: Acute and convalescent COVID-19 specimens originated in the United States, Italy and Spain. Sources were T cells, B-cell-depleted T cells, or PBMCs; the material itself was cDNA or gDNA.

Per the original methods: Amplification with reference gene primers provided the estimates of nucleated cell counts. TCRdb keeps only in-frame clones here, not all; method: immunoSEQ multiplex PCR. V and J calls plus clone size are reproduced from that table; the DNA served to infer D and trimming. In the table there are around 130,000 clones, roughly 80% of which are singletons. The germline V gene has CDR1 LGHDT and CDR2 YNNKEL (reference sequence). Trimming at V came to 3 bases and at J to 0 bases, leaving 11 bases not matched to a gene. The CDR3 consists of 19 residues. The V gene is TRBV3-1 (or the pseudogene TRBV3-2), the J gene TRBJ2-6; 7 nucleotides line up with TRBD1. Sequences were obtained from peripheral blood. This clonotype was obtained from a human donor in a cohort sampled during active COVID-19. CDR3 protein: CASSQERDSPLSGANVLTF. CDR3 sequence (DNA): TGTGCCAGCAGCCAGGAAAGGGACAGCCCCCTCTCTGGGGCCAACGTCCTGACTTTC.